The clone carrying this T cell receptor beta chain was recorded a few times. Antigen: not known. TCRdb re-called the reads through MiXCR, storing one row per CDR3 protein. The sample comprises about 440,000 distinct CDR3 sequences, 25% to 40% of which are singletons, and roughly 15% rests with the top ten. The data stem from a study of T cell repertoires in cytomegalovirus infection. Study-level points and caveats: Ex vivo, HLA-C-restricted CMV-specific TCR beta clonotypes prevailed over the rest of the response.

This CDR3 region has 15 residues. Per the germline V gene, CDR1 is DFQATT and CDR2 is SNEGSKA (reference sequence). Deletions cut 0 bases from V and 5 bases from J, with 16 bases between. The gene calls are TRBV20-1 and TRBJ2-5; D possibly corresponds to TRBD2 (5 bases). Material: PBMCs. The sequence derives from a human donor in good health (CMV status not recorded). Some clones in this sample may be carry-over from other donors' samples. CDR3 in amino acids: CSARESPGLGETQYF. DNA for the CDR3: TGCAGTGCTAGAGAGTCGCCGGGATTGGGGGAGACCCAGTACTTC.